Listed below are T cell receptor beta chains from one sample, sequenced in a study of T-cell reconstitution after alpha-beta-depleted transplantation in children. From the PCR reads, TCRdb called clonotypes with MiXCR, one entry per CDR3 protein. The sample records some 200,000 distinct CDR3 sequences, about 9.6% being singletons. The sequenced sample was PBMCs from the stem cell graft donor, obtained from the stem cell graft. Receptor source: a human donor who donated a stem cell graft to a child with SCID. The conserved cysteine and the conserved F or W are not part of the CDR3 here. Clone size is not always given. Where it is, it says once, few, many or a class for expanded clones.

V,size,J,CDR3
TRBV20-1,many,TRBJ2-3,SARAYSTDTQY
TRBV20-1,many,TRBJ2-5,SARHSGAFQETQY
TRBV9,many,TRBJ2-6,ASSVSQTSGANVLT
TRBV20-1,many,TRBJ2-5,SATNWEGEGETQY
TRBV28,many,TRBJ1-1,ASSLSPGGLNREAF
TRBV11-2,many,TRBJ2-1,ASSFLTLNEQF
TRBV21-1,many,TRBJ2-7,ASSKEIWGSPYEQY
TRBV21-1,many,TRBJ1-1,ASWSCRGLDTEAF
TRBV6-5,many,TRBJ2-4,ASSYGEGNIQY
TRBV29-1,many,TRBJ1-1,SVRLEGGTEAF
TRBV6-1,many,TRBJ1-2,ASRQGYEDYGYT
TRBV7-9,many,TRBJ2-1,ASSEGDLSVEQF
TRBV29-1,many,TRBJ1-6,SVSQGQNSPLH
TRBV7-6,many,TRBJ1-4,ASSTSDRAATNEKLF
TRBV5-1,many,TRBJ2-3,ASSSLAAGGPDTQY
TRBV4-3,many,TRBJ1-2,ASSQDQGLYGYT
TRBV5-1,many,TRBJ1-1,ASRPGRNTEAF
TRBV5-1,many,TRBJ2-7,ASSLVAGEQY
TRBV5-1,many,TRBJ2-2,ASSLGSLNTGELF
TRBV7-9,many,TRBJ2-2,ASSLVRVMAGELF
TRBV11-2,many,TRBJ2-2,ASSLGGGTTTGELF
TRBV6-4,-,TRBJ2-1,ASSDSAGGYNEQF
TRBV12-3/TRBV12-4,many,TRBJ1-3,ASSFATGGNTIY
TRBV20-1,many,TRBJ1-2,SALRGNYGYT
TRBV2,many,TRBJ1-5,ASRVDLSGQPQH
TRBV11-3,-,TRBJ2-5,ASSARDSEETQY
TRBV20-1,many,TRBJ1-1,SARGQGETEAF
TRBV7-9,many,TRBJ2-5,ASSLSWDYPPGETQY
TRBV5-1,few,TRBJ2-2,ASSLVRAGGLGGELF
TRBV11-2,-,TRBJ2-1,ASSATSGVSYNEQF
TRBV6-1,many,TRBJ1-6,ASSAPGQYNSPLH
TRBV10-3,many,TRBJ2-1,AITDRDSGSAEQF
TRBV28,-,TRBJ1-1,ASSPGPYSGGLMNTEAF
TRBV20-1,many,TRBJ1-4,SATGTGFGKLF
TRBV7-2,-,TRBJ2-1,ASSLGRTSYNEQF
TRBV20-1,many,TRBJ2-5,SARDLGLAGGVPQY
TRBV7-3,many,TRBJ2-1,ASSWGDTYNEQF
TRBV3-1,many,TRBJ2-2,ASSQGLMTGELF
TRBV12-3/TRBV12-4,many,TRBJ1-2,ASSLGEVNYGYT
TRBV18,-,TRBJ2-7,ASSSRDRAPEQY
TRBV5-1,many,TRBJ2-2,ASSSTGGASSAGELF
TRBV12-3/TRBV12-4,many,TRBJ2-1,ASTLKAWGSYNEQF
TRBV5-1,many,TRBJ2-3,ASSLGSGSTDTQY
TRBV7-2,many,TRBJ2-3,ASSSPGTPFTDTQY
TRBV4-1,-,TRBJ2-7,ASSYRDRGSYEQY
TRBV20-1,many,TRBJ1-2,SAGGQGERGYT
TRBV29-1,-,TRBJ2-1,SVEASSGGTGYNEQF
TRBV7-9,many,TRBJ2-1,ASSRSVGGPTNRHNEQF
TRBV5-1,many,TRBJ2-4,ASRPTDRAAKNIQY